This T cell receptor (beta chain) is from a study of response to subunit inactivated influenza vaccine. Whole-study results and caveats: Few additional T cells are recruited per seasonal influenza vaccination, authors suggested.

About this clonotype: The antigen is undetermined.

From the RT-PCR reads, TCRdb called clonotypes with MiXCR, one entry per CDR3 protein. This sample has about half a million distinct CDR3 sequences, with approximately 7.6% found just once. This clonotype was sampled from a man in his fifties or sixties who received an inactivated influenza vaccine. The sample in question was PBMCs from blood, obtained 23 to 25 months after vaccination.

CDR3 sequence (DNA): TGTGCCAGCAGCACCCGAACACACGCGAACACCGGGGAGCTGTTTTTT. Its protein is CASSTRTHANTGELFF. The chain combines TRBV7-9 with TRBJ2-2; D remains unclear. Trimming removed 5 bases at V and 0 bases at J, with 13 bases between. The CDR3 is made up of 16 amino acids. CDR1 SEHNR and CDR2 FQNEAQ come from the germline V gene (reference sequence). The full variable domain, with the rest looked up from reference TRBV7-9 and TRBJ2-2, is DTGVSQNPRHKITKRGQNVTFRCDPISEHNRLYWYRQTLGQGPEFLTYFQNEAQLEKSRLLSDRFSAERPKGSFSTLEIQRTEQGDSAMYLCASSTRTHANTGELFFGEGSRLTVL.